This paragraph covers one TCR beta chain sequence. The antigen is undetermined. This entry belongs to a study of identical twins. Trimming removed 0 bases from V and 3 bases from J, with 12 bases in between. This CDR3 has 15 residues. Per the germline V gene, CDR1 is LNHNV and CDR2 is YYDKDF (reference sequence). Each cDNA held unique molecular identifiers, and template switching gave it a universal primer site. TCRdb called the 5' RACE reads again in MiXCR, with one record for every CDR3 protein. This sample carries about 430,000 distinct CDR3 sequences, about 18% of them seen once, and the ten largest clones take less than 15%. Study results and caveats: Modeled out-of-frame TCR alpha sharing in monozygotic twins fell below observed levels.

This TCR came from a man aged 50 to 59 in good health. The sample consisted of naive T cells sorted from blood. The chain joins TRBV15 to TRBJ2-7; weak D call: TRBD2 (6 bases). CDR3: CATSRDPGDGYEQYF. DNA of the CDR3: TGTGCCACCAGCAGAGATCCGGGAGACGGCTACGAGCAGTACTTC.